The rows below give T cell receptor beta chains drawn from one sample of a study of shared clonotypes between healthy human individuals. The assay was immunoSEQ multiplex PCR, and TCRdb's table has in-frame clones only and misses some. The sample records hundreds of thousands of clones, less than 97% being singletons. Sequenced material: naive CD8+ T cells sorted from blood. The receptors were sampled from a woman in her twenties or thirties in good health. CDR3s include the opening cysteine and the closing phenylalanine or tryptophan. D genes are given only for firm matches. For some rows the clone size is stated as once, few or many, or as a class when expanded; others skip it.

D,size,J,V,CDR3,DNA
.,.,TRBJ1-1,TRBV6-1,CASSGYRVLPTEAFF,TGTGCCAGCAGTGGTTACAGGGTGCTCCCCACTGAAGCTTTCTTT
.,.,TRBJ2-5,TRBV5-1,CASSFSETQYF,TGCGCCAGCAGCTTCAGTGAGACCCAGTACTTC
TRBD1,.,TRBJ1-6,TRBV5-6,CASINLGQGDSPLHF,TGTGCCAGCATCAACCTCGGACAGGGTGATTCACCCCTCCACTTT
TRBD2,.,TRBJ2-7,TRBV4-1,CASSYTSGGAEQYF,TGCGCCAGCAGTTATACTAGCGGGGGCGCGGAGCAGTACTTC
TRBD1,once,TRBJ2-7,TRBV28,CASSEQGAPYEQYF,TGTGCCAGCAGTGAACAGGGGGCACCCTACGAGCAGTACTTC
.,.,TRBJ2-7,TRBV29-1,CSVETGKLGYEQYF,TGCAGCGTTGAAACAGGGAAGTTGGGCTACGAGCAGTACTTC
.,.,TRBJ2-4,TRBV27,CASIGVRNIQYF,TGTGCCAGCATTGGGGTGCGGAACATTCAGTACTTC
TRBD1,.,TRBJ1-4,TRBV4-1,CASSQDLTGEKLFF,TGCGCCAGCAGCCAAGATTTGACAGGGGAAAAACTGTTTTTT
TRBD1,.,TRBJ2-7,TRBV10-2,CASRAGGSYEQYF,TGCGCCAGCAGGGCAGGGGGTTCCTACGAGCAGTACTTC
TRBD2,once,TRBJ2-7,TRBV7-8,CASSPGGLAGTYEQYF,TGTGCCAGCAGCCCGGGGGGGCTAGCGGGAACCTACGAGCAGTACTTC
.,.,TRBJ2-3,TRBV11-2,CASSLVADTQYF,TGTGCCAGCAGCTTAGTAGCAGATACGCAGTATTTT
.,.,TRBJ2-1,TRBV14,CASSQDGHTEQFF,TGTGCCAGCAGCCAAGATGGACACACAGAGCAGTTCTTC
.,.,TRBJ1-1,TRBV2,CASTLKRSDTEAFF,TGTGCCAGCACCCTCAAAAGAAGTGACACTGAAGCTTTCTTT
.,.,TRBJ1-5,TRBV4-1,CASSQAGGYQPQHF,TGCGCCAGCAGCCAAGCGGGGGGGTATCAGCCCCAGCATTTT
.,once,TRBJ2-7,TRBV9,CASSVGKGPTYEQYF,TGTGCCAGCAGCGTAGGGAAGGGGCCGACCTACGAGCAGTACTTC
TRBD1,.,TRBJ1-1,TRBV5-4,CASSQGQFTEAFF,TGTGCCAGCAGCCAGGGACAGTTCACTGAAGCTTTCTTT
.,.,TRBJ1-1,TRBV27,CASTLVPGSSEAFF,TGTGCCAGCACATTGGTTCCAGGGTCGTCTGAAGCTTTCTTT
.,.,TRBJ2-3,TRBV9,CASRDTRGVTDTQYF,TGTGCCAGCAGAGACACGAGGGGGGTCACAGATACGCAGTATTTT
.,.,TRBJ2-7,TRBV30,CAWSVSVSYEQYF,TGTGCCTGGAGTGTATCAGTCAGCTACGAGCAGTACTTC
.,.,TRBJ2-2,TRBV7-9,CASSLAGAELNTGELFF,TGTGCCAGCAGCTTAGCCGGGGCAGAACTGAACACCGGGGAGCTGTTTTTT
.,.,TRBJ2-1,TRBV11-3,CASSLGSGPYNEQFF,TGTGCCAGCAGCTTAGGTAGCGGCCCCTACAATGAGCAGTTCTTC
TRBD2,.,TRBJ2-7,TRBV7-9,CASSIGGGTYEQYF,TGTGCCAGCAGCATCGGCGGGGGGACCTACGAGCAGTACTTC
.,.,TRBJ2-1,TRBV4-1,CASSQGSAGVSYNEQFF,TGCGCCAGCAGCCAAGGTTCCGCGGGCGTCTCCTACAATGAGCAGTTCTTC
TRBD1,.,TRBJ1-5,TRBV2,CASSQGVIQPQHF,TGTGCCAGCAGTCAGGGGGTGATTCAGCCCCAGCATTTT
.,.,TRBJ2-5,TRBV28,CASSKLEPFGTQYF,TGTGCCAGCAGCAAACTAGAGCCGTTTGGGACCCAGTACTTC
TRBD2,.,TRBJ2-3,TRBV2,CASSDTSGRGDTQYF,TGTGCCAGCAGTGATACTAGCGGGCGCGGAGATACGCAGTATTTT
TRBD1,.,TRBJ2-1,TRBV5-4,CASRRGDRPPNEQFF,TGTGCCAGCAGGAGAGGGGACAGGCCCCCCAATGAGCAGTTCTTC